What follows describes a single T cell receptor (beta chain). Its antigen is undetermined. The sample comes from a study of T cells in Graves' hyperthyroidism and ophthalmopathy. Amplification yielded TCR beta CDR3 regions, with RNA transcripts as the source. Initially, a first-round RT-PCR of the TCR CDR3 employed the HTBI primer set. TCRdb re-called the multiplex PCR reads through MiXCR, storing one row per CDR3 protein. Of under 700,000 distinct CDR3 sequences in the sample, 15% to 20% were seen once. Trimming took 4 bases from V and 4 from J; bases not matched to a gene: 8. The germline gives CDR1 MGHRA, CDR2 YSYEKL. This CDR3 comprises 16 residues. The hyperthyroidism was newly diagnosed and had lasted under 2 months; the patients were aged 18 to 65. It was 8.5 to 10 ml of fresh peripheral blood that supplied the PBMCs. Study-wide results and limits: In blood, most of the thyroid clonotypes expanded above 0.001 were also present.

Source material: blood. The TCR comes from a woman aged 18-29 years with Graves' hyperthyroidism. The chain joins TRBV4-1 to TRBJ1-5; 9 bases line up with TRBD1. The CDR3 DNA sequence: TGCGCCAGCAGCCCATCCCCCGGACAGGGGAATCAGCCCCAGCATTTT. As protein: CASSPSPGQGNQPQHF.